This section outlines one T cell receptor beta chain sequence together with its context. What it recognizes is unknown. Clones were sequenced by immunoSEQ multiplex PCR, and TCRdb holds only the in-frame ones, with some missing. The sample carries fewer than 85,000 clones, 70% to 80% recorded once. This specimen belongs to a study of cytotoxic CD8 clonotypes in ibrutinib-treated CLL. General study findings and limits: The study found baseline clonality above age-matched healthy donors, tracking circulating CD8+ T-cell counts. Under treatment, the uncommon public clonotypes either contracted or remained stable.

With 3 bases removed from V and 6 bases from J, the gap between germline ends came to 10 bases. The CDR3 is 13 residues long. Germline V lookup: CDR1 KGHSH, CDR2 LQKENI. Cryopreserved PBMCs supplied around 1.8 micrograms of genomic DNA for TCR beta libraries. The V call is TRBV18, the J call TRBJ2-3; D remains ambiguous. The sequence was obtained from a human donor with chronic lymphocytic leukemia. Sequencing used PBMCs, obtained after 12 months of ibrutinib treatment. The CDR3 bases are TGTGCCAGCTCACCTGGGGTGTCGGATACGCAGTATTTT. This encodes CASSPGVSDTQYF.